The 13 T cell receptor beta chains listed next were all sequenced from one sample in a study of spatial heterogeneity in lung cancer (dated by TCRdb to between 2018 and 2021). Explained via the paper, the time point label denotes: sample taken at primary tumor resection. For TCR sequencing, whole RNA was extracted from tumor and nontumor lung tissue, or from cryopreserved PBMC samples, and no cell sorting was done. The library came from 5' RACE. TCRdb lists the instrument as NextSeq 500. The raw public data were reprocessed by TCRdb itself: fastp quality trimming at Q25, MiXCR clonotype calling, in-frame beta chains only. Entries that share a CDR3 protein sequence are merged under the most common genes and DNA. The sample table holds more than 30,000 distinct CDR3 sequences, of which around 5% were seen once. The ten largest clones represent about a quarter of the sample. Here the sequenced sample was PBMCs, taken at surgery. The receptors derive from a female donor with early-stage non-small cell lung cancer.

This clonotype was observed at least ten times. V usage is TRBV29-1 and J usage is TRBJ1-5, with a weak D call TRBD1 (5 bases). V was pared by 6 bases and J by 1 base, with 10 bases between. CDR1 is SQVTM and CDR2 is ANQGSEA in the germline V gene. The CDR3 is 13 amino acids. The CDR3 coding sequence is TGCAGCGTATCCCGGGACAGCAATCAGCCCCAGCATTTT. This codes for CSVSRDSNQPQHF.

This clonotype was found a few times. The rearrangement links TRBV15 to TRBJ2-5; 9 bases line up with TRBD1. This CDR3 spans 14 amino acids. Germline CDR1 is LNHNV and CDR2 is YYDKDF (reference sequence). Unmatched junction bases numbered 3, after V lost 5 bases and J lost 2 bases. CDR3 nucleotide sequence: TGTGCCACCAGCGGCGACAGGGGGCAAGAGACCCAGTACTTC. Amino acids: CATSGDRGQETQYF.

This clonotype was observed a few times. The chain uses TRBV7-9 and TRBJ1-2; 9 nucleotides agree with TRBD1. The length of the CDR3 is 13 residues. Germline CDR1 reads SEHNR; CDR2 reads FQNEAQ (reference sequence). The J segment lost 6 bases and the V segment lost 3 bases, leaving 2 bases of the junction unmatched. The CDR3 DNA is TGTGCCAGCAGCTTGGGACAGGGAGATGGCTACACCTTC. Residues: CASSLGQGDGYTF.

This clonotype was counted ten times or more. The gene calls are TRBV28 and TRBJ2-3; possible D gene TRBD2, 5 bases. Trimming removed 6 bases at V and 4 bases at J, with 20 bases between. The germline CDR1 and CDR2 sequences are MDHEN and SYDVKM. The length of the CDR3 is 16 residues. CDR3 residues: CASSTGFSGRPDTQYF. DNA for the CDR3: TGTGCCAGCAGCACGGGATTCTCCGGTCGGCCAGATACGCAGTATTTT.

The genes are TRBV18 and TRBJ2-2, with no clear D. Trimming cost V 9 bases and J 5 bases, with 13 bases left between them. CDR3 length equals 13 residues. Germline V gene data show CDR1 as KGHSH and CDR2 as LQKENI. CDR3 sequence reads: CASSQSITGELFF. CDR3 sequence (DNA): TGTGCCAGTTCCCAGAGCATAACCGGGGAGCTGTTTTTT.

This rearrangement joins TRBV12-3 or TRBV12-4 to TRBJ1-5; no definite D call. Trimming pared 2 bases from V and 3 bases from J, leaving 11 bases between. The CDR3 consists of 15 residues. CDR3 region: CASSLRSSSNQPQHF. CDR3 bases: TGTGCCAGCAGTTTAAGGTCCAGCTCCAATCAGCCCCAGCATTTT.

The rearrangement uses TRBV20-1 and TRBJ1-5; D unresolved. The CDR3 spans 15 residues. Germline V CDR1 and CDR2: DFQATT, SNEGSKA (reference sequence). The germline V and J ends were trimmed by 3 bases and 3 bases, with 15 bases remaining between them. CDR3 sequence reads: CSARRSWVLNQPQHF. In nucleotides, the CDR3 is TGCAGTGCTAGGCGGTCGTGGGTTCTCAATCAGCCCCAGCATTTT.

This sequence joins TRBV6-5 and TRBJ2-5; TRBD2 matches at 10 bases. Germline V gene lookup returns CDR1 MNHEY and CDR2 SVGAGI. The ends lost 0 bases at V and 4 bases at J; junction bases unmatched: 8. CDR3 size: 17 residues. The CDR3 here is CASSYSKAGGPPETQYF. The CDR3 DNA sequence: TGTGCCAGCAGTTACTCAAAAGCGGGGGGGCCCCCAGAGACCCAGTACTTC.

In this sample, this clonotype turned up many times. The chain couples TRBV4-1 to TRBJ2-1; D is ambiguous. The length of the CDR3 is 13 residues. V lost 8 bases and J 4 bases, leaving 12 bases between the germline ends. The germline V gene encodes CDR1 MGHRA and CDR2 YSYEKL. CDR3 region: CASSREFYNEQFF. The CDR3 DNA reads TGCGCCAGCTCTAGGGAATTTTACAATGAGCAGTTCTTC.

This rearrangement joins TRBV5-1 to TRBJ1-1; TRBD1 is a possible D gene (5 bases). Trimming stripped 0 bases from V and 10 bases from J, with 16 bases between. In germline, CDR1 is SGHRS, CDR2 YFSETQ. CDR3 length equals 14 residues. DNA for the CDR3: TGCGCCAGCAGCTTGGCCGGAAGGGGCGCGGGAGCTTTCTTT. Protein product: CASSLAGRGAGAFF.

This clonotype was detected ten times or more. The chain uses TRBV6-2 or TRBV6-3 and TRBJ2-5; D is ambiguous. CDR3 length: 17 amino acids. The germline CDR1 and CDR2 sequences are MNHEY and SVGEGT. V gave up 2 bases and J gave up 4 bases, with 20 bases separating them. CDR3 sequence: CASSYPLGRGDPETQYF. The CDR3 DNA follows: TGTGCCAGCAGTTACCCCCTCGGTCGCGGAGACCCAGAGACCCAGTACTTC.

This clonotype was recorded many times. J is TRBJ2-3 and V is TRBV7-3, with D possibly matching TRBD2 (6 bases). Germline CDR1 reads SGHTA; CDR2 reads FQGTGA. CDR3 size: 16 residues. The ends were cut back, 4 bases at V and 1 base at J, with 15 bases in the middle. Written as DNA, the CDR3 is TGTGCCAGCAGCTCGTCGACTAGTTTCCGCACAGATACGCAGTATTTT. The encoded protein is CASSSSTSFRTDTQYF.

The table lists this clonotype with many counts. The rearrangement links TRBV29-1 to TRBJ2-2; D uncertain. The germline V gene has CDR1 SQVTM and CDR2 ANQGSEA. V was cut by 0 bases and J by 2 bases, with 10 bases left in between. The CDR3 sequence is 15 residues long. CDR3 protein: CSVEDGVENTGELFF. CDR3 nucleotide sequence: TGCAGCGTTGAAGATGGAGTGGAAAACACCGGGGAGCTGTTTTTT.